The T cell receptor (beta chain) described here comes from a study of blood T cell repertoires in COVID-19. V shed 3 bases and J 6 bases; nucleotides not matched to a gene: 4. The CDR3 sequence is 14 residues long. Germline assignment: CDR1 SGHRS and CDR2 YFSETQ. Authors' analysis steps: Estimation of nucleated cell counts relied on the amplification of reference gene primers. Here immunoSEQ multiplex PCR was the method, and the copy in TCRdb shows in-frame clones only, minus some. V, J and clone size are taken as reported in that table, and D and trimming were inferred from the DNA itself. The sample records fewer than 350,000 clones, 88% being singletons.

The chain employs TRBV5-1 and TRBJ2-5, with 11 bases lining up with TRBD2. The sequence came from a woman aged 25 to 39 with COVID-19, enrolled during active disease. The specimen was peripheral blood. The DNA for the CDR3 is TGCGCCAGCAGCTATACTAGCGGGGGTAAGACCCAGTACTTC. This gives the protein CASSYTSGGKTQYF.